These 21 T cell receptor beta chains were all obtained from the same sample, sequenced in a study of monozygotic twins with inflammatory bowel disease. TCRdb reworked the 5' RACE reads into one entry per CDR3 protein, no DNA. In total, the table holds 150,000 to 200,000 distinct CDR3 sequences. What was sequenced was blood. These receptors all stem from a human donor with ulcerative colitis or Crohn's disease, or a healthy co-twin of an affected twin (not recorded which).

This chain uses TRBV15 with TRBJ1-1. The CDR3 loop spans 14 amino acids. Germline V gene lookup returns CDR1 LNHNV and CDR2 YYDKDF (reference sequence). The CDR3 is CATSRVSGNTEAFF.

The rearrangement joins TRBV11-2 to TRBJ1-2. The CDR3 is 13 residues long. The germline CDR1 and CDR2 sequences are SGHAT and FQNNGV. CDR3: CASSPDPNYGYTF.

This sequence joins TRBV7-8 and TRBJ1-1; TCRdb's D call of TRBD1 is untestable without DNA. This CDR3 comprises 15 residues. The V gene's germline CDR1 is SGHVS and CDR2 FQNEAQ. The CDR3 sequence is CASSLEGTGHTEAFF.

V is TRBV30 and J is TRBJ2-7. CDR3 length: 12 amino acids. Germline V CDR1 and CDR2: GTSNPN, SVGIG (reference sequence). The CDR3: CAWSVLSYEQYF.

The chain uses TRBV6-2 or TRBV6-3 and TRBJ2-3; no DNA is available, so the TRBD2 call from TCRdb remains unchecked. CDR3 length: 15 residues. CDR1 and CDR2 (germline): MNHEY, SVGEGT. The CDR3: CASSSGGGPTDTQYF.

The V and J genes are TRBV30 and TRBJ2-7; TCRdb indicates TRBD1, and absent DNA this call remains unverified. Germline V gene lookup returns CDR1 GTSNPN and CDR2 SVGIG (reference sequence). The CDR3 length is 12 residues. The CDR3 spells CAWRGQGNEQYF.

The rearrangement links TRBV4-3 to TRBJ1-2. Germline CDR1 LGHNA, CDR2 YSLEER. The CDR3 sequence is 16 residues long. This CDR3 is CASSQEDLGLRYGYTF.

V is TRBV19 and J is TRBJ1-2; TCRdb indicates TRBD1, and absent DNA this call remains unverified. The CDR3 covers 11 residues. Germline CDR1 is LNHDA and CDR2 is SQIVND (reference sequence). CDR3 residues: CASSGGPDYTF.

The chain links TRBV5-4 to TRBJ2-2; there is no DNA to check the TCRdb D call of TRBD2. The CDR3 length is 16 residues. The germline V gene has CDR1 SGHNT and CDR2 YYREEE (reference sequence). CDR3 loop: CASSHGPGRGTGELFF.

This chain connects TRBV5-6 to TRBJ2-7; as DNA is missing, the TRBD1 call by TCRdb cannot be tested. Germline CDR1 is SGHDT and CDR2 is YYEEEE. The CDR3 totals 16 residues. The CDR3 loop is CASSLGPGSHGYEQYF.

This sequence joins TRBV5-1 and TRBJ2-2; TCRdb selects TRBD1, and the lack of DNA leaves this call unchecked. Looked up from germline, CDR1 is SGHRS and CDR2 is YFSETQ. The CDR3 length is 16 residues. CDR3 in amino acids: CASSLGRQGLTGELFF.

This chain links TRBV7-2 with TRBJ1-1; TCRdb lists TRBD1, though no DNA is available to test this call. Germline-derived CDR1 and CDR2 are SGHTA and FQGNSA. The CDR3 length is 14 residues. The chain's CDR3 is CASSWGATNTEAFF.

V and J are TRBV19 and TRBJ1-3; TCRdb indicates TRBD1, and absent DNA this call remains unverified. Per germline, CDR1 LNHDA and CDR2 SQIVND (reference sequence). There are 16 residues in the CDR3. CDR3: CASIPGQGAAGNTIYF.

This CDR3 reads CASSLHRPRDGIFSGYF. J is TRBJ2-4 and V is TRBV28; the TRBD1 assignment by TCRdb is unverifiable without DNA. The CDR3 loop spans 17 amino acids. Germline CDR1 reads MDHEN; CDR2 reads SYDVKM.

The chain couples TRBV5-1 to TRBJ2-7; TCRdb returns TRBD2, unconfirmable since there is no DNA. From germline, CDR1 is SGHRS and CDR2 YFSETQ. The CDR3 runs to 14 residues. The CDR3 here is CASSFSGVRDEQYF. Full variable domain (rest looked up from reference TRBV5-1 and TRBJ2-7): KAGVTQTPRYLIKTRGQQVTLSCSPISGHRSVSWYQQTPGQGLQFLFEYFSETQRNKGNFPGRFSGRQFSNSRSEMNVSTLELGDSALYLCASSFSGVRDEQYFGPGTRLTVT.

The chain recombines TRBV5-1 with TRBJ1-5; TCRdb selects TRBD1, and the lack of DNA leaves this call unchecked. The germline gives CDR1 SGHRS, CDR2 YFSETQ. This CDR3 has 17 residues. The CDR3 region is CASSLHSDRYGNQPQHF.

The rearrangement links TRBV7-2 to TRBJ2-1. The germline V gene encodes CDR1 SGHTA and CDR2 FQGNSA. This CDR3 has 11 residues. The CDR3 reads CASSLASEQFF.

J is TRBJ2-3 and V is TRBV5-1; as DNA is missing, the TRBD1 call by TCRdb cannot be tested. The CDR3 sequence is 14 residues long. Germline V gives CDR1 SGHRS, CDR2 YFSETQ. The chain's CDR3 is CASSPEGSTDTQYF. Drawing the rest from reference TRBV5-1 and TRBJ2-3, the complete variable domain is KAGVTQTPRYLIKTRGQQVTLSCSPISGHRSVSWYQQTPGQGLQFLFEYFSETQRNKGNFPGRFSGRQFSNSRSEMNVSTLELGDSALYLCASSPEGSTDTQYFGPGTRLTVL.

The J gene is TRBJ1-4, the V gene TRBV20-1. Germline V gene sequence: CDR1 DFQATT, CDR2 SNEGSKA (reference sequence). This CDR3 region has 13 residues. CDR3 residues: CSAYHTTNEKLFF.

The chain carries TRBV6-1 and TRBJ2-7; TCRdb's D gene call, TRBD2, goes unchecked for lack of DNA. The CDR3 runs to 16 residues. Germline loops: CDR1 MNHNS, CDR2 SASEGT. The CDR3 loop is CASSEVGRKGLYEQYF.

The V gene is TRBV4-1, the J gene TRBJ2-1; the TRBD2 assignment by TCRdb is unverifiable without DNA. The CDR3 sequence is 16 residues long. Germline-derived CDR1 and CDR2 are MGHRA and YSYEKL. The CDR3: CASSQEAGLVTSEQFF.